These T cell receptor beta chains were read from a single sample in a study of T-cell reconstitution after alpha-beta-depleted transplantation in children. TCRdb reprocessed the PCR reads with MiXCR, giving one entry per CDR3 protein. The sample has about 420,000 distinct CDR3 sequences, around 16% seen once. The sequencing used PBMCs, mostly from graft donor cells, collected 360 days after TCRalphabeta/CD19-depleted stem cell transplant. The receptors were gathered from a boy under three years old who had a stem cell transplant for Wiskott-Aldrich syndrome, so the T cells may come from the graft donor. The CDR3 runs from the conserved cysteine through the conserved F or W. The D gene is left open where the match is weak. Clone size is stated in some rows and not others, as once, few, many or a class when expanded.

cdr3_aa | cdr3_nt | j_call | clone_size | v_call | d_call
CASSLTAGRHNEQFF | TGTGCCAGCAGCTTAACGGCGGGAAGGCACAATGAGCAGTTCTTC | TRBJ2-1 | . | TRBV7-9 | .
CATLGGQGSYEQYF | TGTGCCACCCTTGGTGGACAGGGAAGCTACGAGCAGTACTTC | TRBJ2-7 | few | TRBV15 | TRBD1
CASSAAGRAYGQYF | TGTGCCAGCAGTGCAGCGGGACGTGCCTACGGGCAGTACTTC | TRBJ2-7 | . | TRBV2 | TRBD2
CASSVVRTSGRALGYNEQFF | TGTGCCAGCAGCGTAGTTAGGACTAGCGGGAGGGCCCTCGGGTACAATGAGCAGTTCTTC | TRBJ2-1 | many | TRBV7-8 | TRBD2
CASSLAVITDTQYF | TGTGCCAGCAGCTTAGCGGTGATCACAGATACGCAGTATTTT | TRBJ2-3 | many | TRBV7-9 | .
CASSLRPSPNSYNEQFF | TGTGCCAGCAGCTTACGGCCCAGCCCGAATTCCTACAATGAGCAGTTCTTC | TRBJ2-1 | . | TRBV7-9 | .
CSASPPGQGRSDTQYF | TGCAGTGCTAGTCCACCGGGACAGGGGAGGTCAGATACGCAGTATTTT | TRBJ2-3 | . | TRBV20-1 | TRBD1
CASSQLPYPDTQYF | TGTGCCAGCAGCCAACTCCCCTATCCGGATACGCAGTATTTT | TRBJ2-3 | few | TRBV3-1 | .
CASSLAKAATEAFF | TGTGCCAGCAGCTTAGCGAAGGCGGCCACTGAAGCTTTCTTT | TRBJ1-1 | few | TRBV7-9 | .
CASSLVPGTNYEQYF | TGTGCCAGCAGCTTAGTTCCCGGGACAAACTACGAGCAGTACTTC | TRBJ2-7 | few | TRBV7-2 | .
CASSLGGWNTEAFF | TGTGCCAGCAGTTTGGGGGGATGGAACACTGAAGCTTTCTTT | TRBJ1-1 | few | TRBV12-3/TRBV12-4 | .
CAISATETYQETQYF | TGTGCCATCAGTGCGACAGAGACTTACCAAGAGACCCAGTACTTC | TRBJ2-5 | . | TRBV10-3 | .
CASSLRGQGVAYEQYF | TGTGCCAGCAGCTTAAGGGGACAGGGGGTCGCCTACGAGCAGTACTTC | TRBJ2-7 | . | TRBV7-9 | TRBD1
CASTPGGSYEQYF | TGTGCCAGCACACCAGGGGGCTCCTACGAGCAGTACTTC | TRBJ2-7 | many | TRBV6-1 | TRBD1
CASSSGQGAHTDTQYF | TGCGCCAGCAGCTCTGGACAGGGGGCCCACACAGATACGCAGTATTTT | TRBJ2-3 | once | TRBV4-3 | TRBD1
CASSSGTRFYNEQFF | TGTGCCAGCAGCTCCGGGACGAGATTCTACAATGAGCAGTTCTTC | TRBJ2-1 | . | TRBV7-9 | .
CASSFRPSGSSYNEQFF | TGTGCCAGCAGTTTTCGGCCTAGCGGGAGCTCCTACAATGAGCAGTTCTTC | TRBJ2-1 | few | TRBV12-3/TRBV12-4 | TRBD2
CASSLPGLAALTDTQYF | TGTGCCAGCAGCTTACCGGGACTAGCGGCCCTCACAGATACGCAGTATTTT | TRBJ2-3 | . | TRBV7-2 | TRBD2
CASSYGNIQYF | TGTGCCAGCAGCTACGGGAACATTCAGTACTTC | TRBJ2-4 | few | TRBV7-9 | .
CASSSHVGTGNTEAFF | TGTGCCAGCAGCTCCCATGTGGGGACAGGGAACACTGAAGCTTTCTTT | TRBJ1-1 | . | TRBV13 | TRBD1
CSAKLPTSWETQYF | TGCAGTGCTAAACTCCCCACCTCCTGGGAGACCCAGTACTTC | TRBJ2-5 | . | TRBV20-1 | .
CSASPSPTSGRSTGELFF | TGCAGTGCTAGCCCCTCCCCTACTAGCGGGAGGAGCACCGGGGAGCTGTTTTTT | TRBJ2-2 | . | TRBV20-1 | TRBD2
CATSRPTTQYF | TGTGCCACCAGCCGTCCTACCACCCAGTACTTC | TRBJ2-5 | few | TRBV15 | .
CASRFRDTFEQFF | TGTGCCAGCAGATTCCGGGACACTTTTGAGCAGTTCTTC | TRBJ2-1 | few | TRBV7-9 | .
CASSLSPGQGDETQYF | TGTGCCAGCAGTTTATCGCCGGGACAGGGGGACGAGACCCAGTACTTC | TRBJ2-5 | . | TRBV12-3/TRBV12-4 | TRBD1
CASSQEDWEVQGYTF | TGTGCCAGCAGCCAAGAGGATTGGGAAGTTCAGGGCTACACCTTC | TRBJ1-2 | few | TRBV4-2 | .
CATSVTPGQGTDTQYF | TGTGCCACCAGTGTCACCCCGGGACAGGGCACAGATACGCAGTATTTT | TRBJ2-3 | many | TRBV24-1 | TRBD1
CSPRDRGGELFF | TGCAGTCCTAGAGACAGGGGCGGGGAGCTGTTTTTT | TRBJ2-2 | . | TRBV20-1 | TRBD1
CASSLITSGRAADEQFF | TGTGCCAGCAGCTTAATCACCAGCGGGAGGGCCGCGGATGAGCAGTTCTTC | TRBJ2-1 | few | TRBV5-6 | TRBD2
CASSLSVRGDRGKEQYF | TGTGCCAGCAGCTTATCCGTACGGGGGGACAGGGGAAAGGAGCAGTACTTC | TRBJ2-7 | few | TRBV7-9 | TRBD1
CASSLGRLVGETQYF | TGTGCCAGCAGCTTGGGGAGACTAGTTGGAGAGACCCAGTACTTC | TRBJ2-5 | many | TRBV5-8 | .
CASSLGAGGRLSYNEQFF | TGCGCCAGCAGCTTGGGGGCTGGGGGGCGGCTCTCCTACAATGAGCAGTTCTTC | TRBJ2-1 | . | TRBV5-1 | .
CASRDHRDRGILSYNEQFF | TGTGCCAGCAGAGATCACCGGGACAGGGGGATATTATCCTACAATGAGCAGTTCTTC | TRBJ2-1 | . | TRBV6-1 | TRBD1
CASSFPGAATDTQYF | TGTGCCAGCAGTTTCCCGGGTGCGGCTACAGATACGCAGTATTTT | TRBJ2-3 | few | TRBV12-3/TRBV12-4 | .
CASKTNLRYNEQFF | TGCGCCAGCAAGACCAACCTCCGCTACAATGAGCAGTTCTTC | TRBJ2-1 | . | TRBV10-2 | .
CASSFPANEQFF | TGCGCCAGCAGCTTCCCAGCCAATGAGCAGTTCTTC | TRBJ2-1 | . | TRBV5-1 | .
CASSLDREEQFF | TGCGCCAGCAGCTTGGACAGGGAGGAGCAGTTCTTC | TRBJ2-1 | . | TRBV5-1 | .
CASSLRGLAGGYEQYF | TGCGCCAGCAGCTTGCGGGGACTAGCGGGAGGGTACGAGCAGTACTTC | TRBJ2-7 | few | TRBV5-1 | TRBD2
CSVTELAGETQYF | TGCAGCGTTACAGAACTAGCCGGAGAGACCCAGTACTTC | TRBJ2-5 | . | TRBV29-1 | .
CASSLRSGRVYEQYF | TGTGCCAGCAGCTTACGAAGCGGGAGGGTATACGAGCAGTACTTC | TRBJ2-7 | few | TRBV7-9 | TRBD2
CSVGMGGRAYEQYF | TGCAGCGTGGGTATGGGCGGGAGGGCCTACGAGCAGTACTTC | TRBJ2-7 | few | TRBV29-1 | TRBD2
CATSDFPGEETQYF | TGTGCCACCAGTGATTTTCCGGGGGAAGAGACCCAGTACTTC | TRBJ2-5 | . | TRBV24-1 | .
CASSLISPLGHHEQYF | TGTGCCAGCAGCTTAATTTCACCCCTGGGACATCACGAGCAGTACTTC | TRBJ2-7 | . | TRBV7-9 | .
CASSLGLAISYEQYF | TGCGCCAGCAGCTTGGGACTAGCGATCTCCTACGAGCAGTACTTC | TRBJ2-7 | few | TRBV5-1 | TRBD2
CASSPRSGSVYEQYF | TGTGCCAGCTCACCCCGTAGCGGGAGTGTCTACGAGCAGTACTTC | TRBJ2-7 | few | TRBV18 | TRBD2
CASSYVVTRVPYEQYF | TGTGCCAGCAGTTACGTGGTGACTAGGGTGCCCTACGAGCAGTACTTC | TRBJ2-7 | few | TRBV6-2/TRBV6-3 | .
CASSLAASGSGELFF | TGCGCCAGCAGCTTGGCCGCTAGCGGCTCCGGGGAGCTGTTTTTT | TRBJ2-2 | many | TRBV5-1 | TRBD2
CSVESGTGWGDTQYF | TGCAGCGTTGAGTCCGGGACAGGGTGGGGAGATACGCAGTATTTT | TRBJ2-3 | few | TRBV29-1 | TRBD1
CATSSWTGQGPYNEQFF | TGTGCCACCAGCAGTTGGACGGGACAGGGACCCTACAATGAGCAGTTCTTC | TRBJ2-1 | few | TRBV15 | TRBD1
CASSQRLAGERSGANVLTF | TGTGCCAGCAGCCAACGTCTAGCGGGGGAACGCTCTGGGGCCAACGTCCTGACTTTC | TRBJ2-6 | . | TRBV3-1 | TRBD2
CASSPGTNLYEQYF | TGTGCCAGCAGCCCCGGGACTAACCTATACGAGCAGTACTTC | TRBJ2-7 | . | TRBV13 | TRBD2
CASSPLTSGGTNTGELFF | TGTGCCAGCTCACCTCTGACTAGCGGGGGAACTAACACCGGGGAGCTGTTTTTT | TRBJ2-2 | many | TRBV18 | TRBD2
CATSRGTSGSFRDEQFF | TGTGCCACCAGCAGAGGGACTAGCGGGAGTTTTCGCGATGAGCAGTTCTTC | TRBJ2-1 | many | TRBV15 | TRBD2